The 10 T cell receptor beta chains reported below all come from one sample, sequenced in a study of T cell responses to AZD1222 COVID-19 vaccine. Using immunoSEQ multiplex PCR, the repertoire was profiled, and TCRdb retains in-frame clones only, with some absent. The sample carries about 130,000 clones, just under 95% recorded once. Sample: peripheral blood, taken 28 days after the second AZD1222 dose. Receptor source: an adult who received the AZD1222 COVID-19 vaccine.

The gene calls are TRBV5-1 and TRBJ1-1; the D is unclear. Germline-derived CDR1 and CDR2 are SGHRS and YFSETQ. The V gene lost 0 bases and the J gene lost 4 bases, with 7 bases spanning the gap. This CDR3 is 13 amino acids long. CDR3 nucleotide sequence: TGCGCCAGCAGCTTGGCACCCGCCACTGAAGCTTTCTTT. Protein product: CASSLAPATEAFF.

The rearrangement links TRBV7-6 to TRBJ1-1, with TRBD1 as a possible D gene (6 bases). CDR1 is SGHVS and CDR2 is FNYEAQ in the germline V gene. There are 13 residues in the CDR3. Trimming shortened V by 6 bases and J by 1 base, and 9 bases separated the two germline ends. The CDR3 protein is CASSLRGNTEAFF. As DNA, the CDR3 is TGTGCCAGCAGTCTCAGGGGGAACACTGAAGCTTTCTTT. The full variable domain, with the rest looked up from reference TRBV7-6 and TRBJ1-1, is GAGVSQSPRYKVTKRGQDVALRCDPISGHVSLYWYRQALGQGPEFLTYFNYEAQQDKSGLPNDRFSAERPEGSISTLTIQRTEQRDSAMYRCASSLRGNTEAFFGQGTRLTVV.

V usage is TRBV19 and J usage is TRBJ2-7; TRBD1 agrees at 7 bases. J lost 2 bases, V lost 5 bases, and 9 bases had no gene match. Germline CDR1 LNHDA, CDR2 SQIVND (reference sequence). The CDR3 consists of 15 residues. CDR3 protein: CASSDHPTGPYEQYF. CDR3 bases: TGTGCCAGTAGTGACCACCCGACAGGGCCCTACGAGCAGTACTTC.

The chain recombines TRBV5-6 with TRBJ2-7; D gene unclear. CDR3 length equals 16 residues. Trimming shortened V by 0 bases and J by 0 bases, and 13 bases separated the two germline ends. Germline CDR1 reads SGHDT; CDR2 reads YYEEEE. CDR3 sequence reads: CASSLALQRSSYEQYF. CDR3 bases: TGTGCCAGCAGCTTGGCCCTGCAACGAAGCTCCTACGAGCAGTACTTC.

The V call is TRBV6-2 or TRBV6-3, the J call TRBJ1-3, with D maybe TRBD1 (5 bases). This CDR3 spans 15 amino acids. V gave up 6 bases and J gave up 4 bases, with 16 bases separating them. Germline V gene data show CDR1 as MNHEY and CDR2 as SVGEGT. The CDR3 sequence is CASSAGGFFGNTIYF. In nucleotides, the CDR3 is TGTGCCAGCAGCGCCGGGGGGTTCTTCGGAAACACCATATATTTT.

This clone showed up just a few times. The CDR3 DNA reads as TGCGCCAGCAGCCAAGATGACAGGTCCGGCTACGAGCAGTACTTC. Translation gives CASSQDDRSGYEQYF. The chain carries TRBV4-3 and TRBJ2-7, with D possibly being TRBD1 (6 bases). Germline-derived CDR1 and CDR2 are LGHNA and YSLEER. Trimming stripped 0 bases from V and 3 bases from J, with 12 bases between. This CDR3 comprises 15 residues.

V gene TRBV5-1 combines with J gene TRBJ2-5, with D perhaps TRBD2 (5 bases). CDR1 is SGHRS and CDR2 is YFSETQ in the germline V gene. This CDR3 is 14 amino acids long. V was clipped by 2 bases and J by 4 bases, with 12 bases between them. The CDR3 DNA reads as TGCGCCAGCAGCTTTGACTCGGGGTTAGAGACCCAGTACTTC. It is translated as CASSFDSGLETQYF.

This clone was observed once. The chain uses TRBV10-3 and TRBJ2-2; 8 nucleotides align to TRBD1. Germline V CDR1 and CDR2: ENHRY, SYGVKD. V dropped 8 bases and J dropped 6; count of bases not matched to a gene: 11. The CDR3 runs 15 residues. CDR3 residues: CAIRPSQGAPGELFF. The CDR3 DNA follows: TGTGCCATCCGCCCCTCGCAGGGGGCGCCCGGGGAGCTGTTTTTT.

The CDR3 DNA reads as TGTGCCAGCAGCCACTGGGAGGGACAGGGGGCTCGGAATTACGAGCAGTACTTC. Its translation is CASSHWEGQGARNYEQYF. V usage is TRBV21-1 and J usage is TRBJ2-7; the table's D gene call, TRBD1, was not cross checked with the DNA. TRBV21-1 is an annotated pseudogene. The CDR3 extends over 18 amino acids.

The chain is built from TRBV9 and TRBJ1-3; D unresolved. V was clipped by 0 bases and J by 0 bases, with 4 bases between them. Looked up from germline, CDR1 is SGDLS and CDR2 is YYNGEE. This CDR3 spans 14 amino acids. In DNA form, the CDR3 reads TGTGCCAGCAGCGTAGACCGCTCTGGAAACACCATATATTTT. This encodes CASSVDRSGNTIYF.